This TCR beta chain appears in the sequencing data of a study of T cell responses to AZD1222 COVID-19 vaccine. Findings and limits, study-wide: Once two AZD1222 doses were given, Spike-specific TCR breadth and depth went up. Regions 160-218 and 743-854 held dominance among vaccine-associated CD4 TCRs, which spanned spike.

Deletions cut 4 bases from V and 6 bases from J, with 15 bases between. The length of the CDR3 is 14 residues. Looked up from germline, CDR1 is LNHDA and CDR2 is SQIVND (reference sequence). Analysis merged second doses at about 4 or about 12 weeks. Regarding this clone: Its antigen remains unknown.

The data were produced by immunoSEQ multiplex PCR, yet TCRdb's version contains in-frame clones alone and is incomplete. The sample has fewer than 200,000 clones, around 89% seen once. This sequence joins TRBV19 and TRBJ1-2; maybe TRBD1 (5 bases). Sequenced material: peripheral blood, taken 28 days after the second AZD1222 dose. This receptor was taken from an adult who received the AZD1222 COVID-19 vaccine. CDR3 sequence (DNA): TGTGCCAGTAGTAGCGAGGGGCGAGATCATGGCTACACCTTC. This sequence encodes CASSSEGRDHGYTF.